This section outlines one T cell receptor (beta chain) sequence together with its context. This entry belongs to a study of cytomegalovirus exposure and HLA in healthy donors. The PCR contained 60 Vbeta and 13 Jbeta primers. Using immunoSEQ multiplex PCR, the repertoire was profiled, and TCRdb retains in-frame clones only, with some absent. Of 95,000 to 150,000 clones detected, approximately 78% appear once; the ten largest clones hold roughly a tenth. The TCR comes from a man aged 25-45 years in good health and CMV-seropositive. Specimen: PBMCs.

The CDR3 reads CASSSRRKSDTQYF. The CDR3 DNA reads TGTGCCAGCAGCTCCCGGAGGAAGTCAGATACGCAGTATTTT. The chain links TRBV5-4 to TRBJ2-3, with D perhaps TRBD2 (5 bases). Germline V lookup: CDR1 SGHNT, CDR2 YYREEE (reference sequence). The CDR3 runs to 14 residues. Deletions cut 3 bases from V and 4 bases from J, with 12 bases between.